One and the same sample provided the 21 T cell receptor beta chains below, sequenced in a study of T cell repertoires in cytomegalovirus infection. Each CDR3 protein is one row after TCRdb ran MiXCR on the reads. Here the sample spans around 190,000 distinct CDR3 sequences, about an eighth being singletons. The sample taken for sequencing was PBMCs. These receptors all come from a human donor in good health (CMV status not recorded). Some clones in this sample may be carry-over from other donors' samples.

This clonotype has a handful of counts. The chain couples TRBV10-3 to TRBJ1-1, with D possibly matching TRBD1 (5 bases). The germline gives CDR1 ENHRY, CDR2 SYGVKD. V was clipped by 2 bases and J by 2 bases, with 9 bases between them. The CDR3 extends over 14 amino acids. The CDR3 sequence: CAISESGGNTEAFF. The CDR3 coding sequence is TGTGCCATCAGTGAGAGCGGGGGTAACACTGAAGCTTTCTTT.

This clonotype was counted ten times or more. V gene TRBV7-9 combines with J gene TRBJ1-1, with a tentative D call TRBD1 (6 bases). The length of the CDR3 is 16 residues. Between the trimmed V and J ends, which lost 5 bases and 1 base, there was a span of 17 bases. In germline, CDR1 is SEHNR, CDR2 FQNEAQ (reference sequence). DNA for the CDR3: TGTGCCAGCAGCCCCGCACGGCAGGGGAGGAACACTGAAGCTTTCTTT. This gives the protein CASSPARQGRNTEAFF.

This clonotype has a count of ten or more. This chain uses TRBV7-2 with TRBJ2-4, with 7 bases matching TRBD1. CDR3 length: 15 amino acids. Losses at the gene ends were 5 bases for V and 1 base for J; bases not matched to a gene: 5. Germline loops: CDR1 SGHTA, CDR2 FQGNSA. CDR3 protein: CASSKQGMAKNIQYF. The CDR3 bases are TGTGCCAGCAGCAAACAGGGGATGGCCAAAAACATTCAGTACTTC.

V usage is TRBV5-1 and J usage is TRBJ1-5; no firm D call. CDR1 is SGHRS and CDR2 is YFSETQ in the germline V gene. The germline V and J ends were trimmed by 0 bases and 2 bases, with 9 bases remaining between them. The CDR3 length is 15 residues. The CDR3, as DNA: TGCGCCAGCAGCTTGGGCCAGGAGGGCAATCAGCCCCAGCATTTT. This sequence encodes CASSLGQEGNQPQHF.

V is TRBV7-2 and J is TRBJ2-7, with D hard to call. Trimming took off 0 bases at V and 4 bases at J, with 7 bases between the two ends. This CDR3 region has 13 residues. The germline gives CDR1 SGHTA, CDR2 FQGNSA. CDR3 residues: CASSLAPRYEQYF. CDR3 sequence (DNA): TGTGCCAGCAGCTTAGCGCCCAGGTACGAGCAGTACTTC.

This clonotype was seen ten or more times. The rearrangement uses TRBV7-9 and TRBJ2-7; maybe TRBD2 (6 bases). V shed 3 bases and J shed 2 bases, with 11 bases lying between them. The CDR3 covers 14 residues. In germline, CDR1 is SEHNR, CDR2 FQNEAQ (reference sequence). CDR3 residues: CASSFSSDTYEQYF. The CDR3 DNA sequence: TGTGCCAGCAGCTTTTCTAGCGATACCTACGAGCAGTACTTC. Full variable domain (outside the CDR3, taken from reference TRBV7-9 and TRBJ2-7): DTGVSQNPRHKITKRGQNVTFRCDPISEHNRLYWYRQTLGQGPEFLTYFQNEAQLEKSRLLSDRFSAERPKGSFSTLEIQRTEQGDSAMYLCASSFSSDTYEQYFGPGTRLTVT.

This clonotype was seen a handful of times. This sequence joins TRBV29-1 and TRBJ2-6, with 8 bases that match TRBD2. CDR1 is SQVTM and CDR2 is ANQGSEA in the germline V gene. J lost 1 base, V lost 6 bases, and 2 bases had no gene match. The CDR3 is made up of 14 amino acids. The CDR3 sequence is CSVRGGSGANVLTF. CDR3 DNA: TGCAGCGTACGGGGGGGTTCTGGGGCCAACGTCCTGACTTTC.

There are many counts of this clonotype. V gene TRBV7-8 combines with J gene TRBJ2-7; either TRBD1 or TRBD2 may fit D (5 bases each). The CDR3 extends over 14 amino acids. CDR1 and CDR2 (germline): SGHVS, FQNEAQ. V lost 3 bases and J 4 bases, leaving 13 bases between the germline ends. The CDR3: CASSFGGGGYEQYF. Written as DNA, the CDR3 is TGTGCCAGCAGCTTTGGGGGTGGCGGGTACGAGCAGTACTTC. Looking up the rest from reference TRBV7-8 and TRBJ2-7 gives the full variable domain: GAGVSQSPRYKVAKRGQDVALRCDPISGHVSLFWYQQALGQGPEFLTYFQNEAQLDKSGLPSDRFFAERPEGSVSTLKIQRTQQEDSAVYLCASSFGGGGYEQYFGPGTRLTVT.

This clonotype turned up a few times. The junction departs from germline at one end; a sequencing error may be responsible. The V and J genes are TRBV20-1 and TRBJ1-2; D remains unclear. CDR3 length: 13 amino acids. Germline V gene sequence: CDR1 DFQATT, CDR2 SNEGSKA (reference sequence). CDR3 coding DNA: TGCAGTGCTCGAGACGGGCCTAACTATGGCTACACCTTC. Protein: CSARDGPNYGYTF.

At least ten counts were recorded for this clonotype. The gene calls are TRBV7-6 and TRBJ1-5; 7 bases map to TRBD1. The CDR3 is 16 residues long. V shed 5 bases, J shed 1 base, and the junction held 8 bases outside the gene matches. The germline CDR1 and CDR2 sequences are SGHVS and FNYEAQ. Here the CDR3 DNA reads TGTGCCAGCAGCCAGGGGGGGCCGGGGAGCAATCAGCCCCAGCATTTT. This codes for CASSQGGPGSNQPQHF.

In its sample, this clonotype was seen a few times. V gene TRBV14 combines with J gene TRBJ1-3; possible D gene TRBD1, 5 bases. Trimming removed 1 base at V and 0 bases at J, with 13 bases between. The V gene's germline CDR1 is SGHDN and CDR2 FVKESK. This CDR3 is built from 17 residues. CDR3 sequence: CASSQALTDYSGNTIYF. In DNA form, the CDR3 reads TGTGCCAGCAGCCAAGCCCTGACAGACTACTCTGGAAACACCATATATTTT.

This clonotype was observed a handful of times. The rearrangement uses TRBV5-1 and TRBJ1-4, with TRBD1 matching over 10 bases. This CDR3 has 15 residues. With 2 bases clipped from V and 8 bases from J, the junction kept 6 bases outside the gene matches. Per the germline V gene, CDR1 is SGHRS and CDR2 is YFSETQ. This CDR3 reads CASSFTGTGEEKLFF. The CDR3 nucleotides read TGCGCCAGCAGCTTTACCGGGACAGGGGAAGAAAAACTGTTTTTT.

This clonotype turned up a few times. The rearrangement uses TRBV29-1 and TRBJ2-7; D is uncertain. Per the germline V gene, CDR1 is SQVTM and CDR2 is ANQGSEA. This CDR3 spans 12 amino acids. V was shortened by 3 bases and J by 7 bases, with 13 bases between the two germline ends. CDR3 amino acids: CSVEAGIGEQYF. The CDR3 bases are TGCAGCGTTGAGGCTGGAATTGGGGAGCAGTACTTC.

The rearrangement uses TRBV28 and TRBJ2-3; D is undetermined. CDR3 length: 14 residues. With 2 bases removed from V and 6 bases from J, the gap between germline ends came to 12 bases. Germline loops: CDR1 MDHEN, CDR2 SYDVKM. The CDR3 region has the DNA TGTGCCAGCAGTTTAAGGGCCGCTGGGGATACGCAGTATTTT. Its protein is CASSLRAAGDTQYF. The entire variable domain, with the rest obtained from reference TRBV28 and TRBJ2-3, is as follows: DVKVTQSSRYLVKRTGEKVFLECVQDMDHENMFWYRQDPGLGLRLIYFSYDVKMKEKGDIPEGYSVSREKKERFSLILESASTNQTSMYLCASSLRAAGDTQYFGPGTRLTVL.

This clonotype occurred many times. This rearrangement joins TRBV11-2 to TRBJ2-5; D ambiguous. V shed 5 bases and J shed 5 bases, with 15 bases lying between them. Germline loops: CDR1 SGHAT, CDR2 FQNNGV. This CDR3 is 14 amino acids long. CDR3 protein: CASSPEMAGETQYF. In nucleotides, the CDR3 is TGTGCCAGCAGCCCCGAAATGGCTGGGGAGACCCAGTACTTC.

Turning to this clonotype: A much larger clonotype is one base distant, so this may be a read error. The chain joins TRBV6-6 to TRBJ1-5, with TRBD1 matching 11 bases. CDR1 MNHNY and CDR2 SVGAGI come from the germline V gene (reference sequence). This CDR3 has 16 residues. The CDR3 DNA follows: TGTGCCAGCAGTCCCGGACAGGGGGCTTATTATCAGCTCCAGCATTTT. It codes for CASSPGQGAYYQLQHF.

V is TRBV7-9 and J is TRBJ2-2; D is unresolved. This CDR3 spans 19 amino acids. Germline loops: CDR1 SEHNR, CDR2 FQNEAQ (reference sequence). Deletions cut 2 bases from V and 0 bases from J, with 19 bases between. This CDR3 is CASSLPELKPIANTGELFF. The CDR3 nucleotides are TGTGCCAGCAGCTTACCCGAACTTAAACCGATAGCGAACACCGGGGAGCTGTTTTTT.

As concerns this clonotype: This CDR3 is missing its conserved last phenylalanine or tryptophan, likely due to a read error. This chain uses TRBV7-2 with TRBJ2-1; 9 bases are shared with TRBD2. The V segment lost 4 bases and the J segment 1 base; nucleotides outside the gene matches: 8. The germline CDR1 and CDR2 sequences are SGHTA and FQGNSA. This CDR3 region has 17 residues. CDR3 nucleotide sequence: TGTGCCAGCAGCTCGGGACTGGCGGGAGGGTCCTACAATGAGCAGTTCGTC. Protein: CASSSGLAGGSYNEQFV.

This clonotype was detected ten times or more. The rearrangement uses TRBV19 and TRBJ2-1, with D uncertain. The CDR3 is made up of 9 amino acids. V dropped 6 bases and J dropped 6 bases, with 0 bases sitting between them. Germline-derived CDR1 and CDR2 are LNHDA and SQIVND (reference sequence). The CDR3 bases are TGTGCCAGTAGCAATGAGCAGTTCTTC. It is translated as CASSNEQFF.

This clonotype was seen at least ten times. This sequence joins TRBV28 and TRBJ2-7, with 11 bases identical to TRBD2. V lost 3 bases, J lost 0 bases, and 25 bases stayed unmatched. Looked up from germline, CDR1 is MDHEN and CDR2 is SYDVKM. The CDR3 runs to 23 residues. The CDR3 nucleotides read TGTGCCAGCAGTTTGGGGAGAAGTCTTGGGAAACTAGCGGGGGATTCTAGCTCCTACGAGCAGTACTTC. Translating it yields CASSLGRSLGKLAGDSSSYEQYF.

The chain combines TRBV7-6 with TRBJ2-7; D is possibly TRBD2 (6 bases). CDR1 is SGHVS and CDR2 is FNYEAQ in the germline V gene. The CDR3 has 15 residues. V was pared by 0 bases and J by 0 bases, with 9 bases between. CDR3 nucleotide sequence: TGTGCCAGCAGCTTAGCGGACGGGAGCTCCTACGAGCAGTACTTC. This encodes CASSLADGSSYEQYF.